The clone carrying this TCR beta chain was recorded only once. Germline V gene lookup returns CDR1 LNHDA and CDR2 SQIVND (reference sequence). The CDR3 sequence is 13 residues long. V was clipped by 3 bases and J by 1 base, with 6 bases between them. This record comes from a study of blood T cell repertoires in COVID-19. Background on the study: Material from acute and convalescent COVID-19 was sourced from the United States, Italy and Spain. T cells, B-cell-depleted T cells, or PBMCs provided the cDNA or gDNA that served as material.

In the authors' workflow: Reference gene primer amplification gave estimated nucleated cell counts. Here immunoSEQ multiplex PCR was the method, and the copy in TCRdb shows in-frame clones only, minus some. Clonal size and the V and J genes are those of that table, whereas D and trimming came from the DNA. The table lists tens of thousands of clones, around 80% of them singletons. The sequencing input was peripheral blood. The sequence derives from an elderly woman with acute or convalescent COVID-19. This chain links TRBV19 with TRBJ1-1, with D hard to call. CDR3 region: CASSIPGNTEAFF. CDR3 bases: TGTGCCAGTAGTATCCCAGGGAACACTGAAGCTTTCTTT.